The 5 T cell receptor beta chains reported below all come from one sample, sequenced in a study of T cells in localized non-small cell lung cancer. The assay was immunoSEQ multiplex PCR, and TCRdb's table has in-frame clones only and misses some. This table has around 70,000 clones, approximately 84% appearing once. The specimen was peripheral blood, collected before any cancer treatment. The receptors were sampled from a female donor of 60 years or more with stage I lung adenocarcinoma.

This chain links TRBV18 with TRBJ2-4; D unresolved. The germline CDR1 and CDR2 sequences are KGHSH and LQKENI. V was pared by 6 bases and J by 0 bases, with 12 bases between. The CDR3 extends over 15 amino acids. The CDR3: CASSPPGLAKNIQYF. The CDR3 DNA reads as TGTGCCAGCTCCCCCCCGGGCCTAGCCAAAAACATTCAGTACTTC.

This chain uses TRBV15 with TRBJ1-1; 8 bases fit TRBD1. CDR1 and CDR2 (germline): LNHNV, YYDKDF (reference sequence). V shed 6 bases, J shed 4 bases, and the junction held 7 bases outside the gene matches. CDR3 length: 14 amino acids. The CDR3 region is CATSSLQGGTEAFF. The CDR3 bases are TGTGCCACCAGTTCCCTACAGGGGGGCACTGAAGCTTTCTTT. Combining the CDR3 with reference TRBV15 and TRBJ1-1 gives the whole variable domain DAMVIQNPRYQVTQFGKPVTLSCSQTLNHNVMYWYQQKSSQAPKLLFHYYDKDFNNEADTPDNFQSRRPNTSFCFLDIRSPGLGDTAMYLCATSSLQGGTEAFFGQGTRLTVV.

This chain joins TRBV19 and TRBJ2-3; possible D gene TRBD1, 5 bases. Germline V gene sequence: CDR1 LNHDA, CDR2 SQIVND (reference sequence). The CDR3 runs to 15 residues. Trimming pared 6 bases from V and 0 bases from J, leaving 13 bases between. The chain's CDR3 is CASSLTGFSTDTQYF. DNA of the CDR3: TGTGCCAGTAGCCTAACAGGCTTTAGCACAGATACGCAGTATTTT. Looking up the rest from reference TRBV19 and TRBJ2-3 gives the full variable domain: DGGITQSPKYLFRKEGQNVTLSCEQNLNHDAMYWYRQDPGQGLRLIYYSQIVNDFQKGDIAEGYSVSREKKESFPLTVTSAQKNPTAFYLCASSLTGFSTDTQYFGPGTRLTVL.

This chain connects TRBV6-1 to TRBJ1-3, with TRBD1 as a possible D gene (5 bases). Germline CDR1 reads MNHNS; CDR2 reads SASEGT. This CDR3 contains 15 residues. V lost 6 bases to trimming and J lost 0 bases, with 12 bases between them. Here the CDR3 DNA reads TGTGCCAGCAGACGAGCCGGGACCTCTGGAAACACCATATATTTT. It is translated as CASRRAGTSGNTIYF.

The rearrangement uses TRBV7-8 and TRBJ1-2; 7 nucleotides agree with TRBD1. The CDR3 is made up of 16 amino acids. Germline V gene lookup returns CDR1 SGHVS and CDR2 FQNEAQ. Germline trimming cut 1 base from V and 4 bases from J; bases unmatched to any gene: 9. The DNA of the CDR3 is TGTGCCAGCAGCTTAGATCGGAACAGGGGCTCCTATGGCTACACCTTC. Translating it yields CASSLDRNRGSYGYTF.